This T cell receptor (beta chain) was sequenced for a study of T-cell memory formation after mild COVID-19. Study-level information: Largely, TCR clusters stayed within a single donor.

TCRdb analysed the 5' RACE reads with MiXCR anew, one entry per CDR3 protein. The sample lists around 300,000 distinct CDR3 sequences, approximately 19% occurring once. This clonotype was observed many times. Its specificity is not known. Study results and limitations: A second wave of clones peaked on day 37, and their SARS-CoV-2 specificity went unconfirmed. Memory cells collected pre-infection included some clones that later responded, suggesting cross-reactive memory joined. The study found balanced CD4/CD8 in clones contracting day 15 to 85 and a CD4+ lean in later expanders.

This sequence was found in a man younger than 35 who had mild COVID-19 (a few samples of this study predate the infection). Cell type and time point are not known. The specimen was PBMCs or a T cell subset sorted from them (not recorded which).

DNA of the CDR3: TGTGCCACCAGTGACCTGACCTTCGGGGGCACAGATACGCAGTATTTT. Protein sequence: CATSDLTFGGTDTQYF. This rearrangement joins TRBV24-1 to TRBJ2-3, with a weak D call TRBD2 (5 bases). This CDR3 comprises 16 residues. Per germline, CDR1 KGHDR and CDR2 SFDVKD. Trimming took 4 bases from V and 1 from J, leaving 14 bases between them.